This entry lists 18 T cell receptor beta chains sequenced from one sample in a study of CD8+CD57+ T cells in acquired aplastic anemia. Profiles of TCR beta VDJ and CDR3 were generated from a genomic DNA template. One entry per CDR3 protein, called by TCRdb with MiXCR from the reads. This sample yields hundreds of thousands of distinct CDR3 sequences, of which 65% to 80% are seen a single time; approximately 3.8% belongs to the top ten. Sequencing was performed on sorted CD4+, CD8+, or CD8+CD57+ T cells (not recorded which) from PBMCs. The receptors were gathered from a human donor in good health, serving as a control.

As for this clonotype: Germline and junction disagree at one end, which may indicate a read error. The V gene is TRBV2, the J gene TRBJ2-7, with D possibly being TRBD1 (5 bases). Germline V CDR1 and CDR2: SNHLY, FYNNEI. The CDR3 length is 13 residues. The CDR3 here is CASSRVVTYERYF. CDR3 nucleotide sequence: TGTGCCAGCAGCAGGGTCGTCACCTACGAGCGGTACTTC.

To note about this clonotype: A read error may explain this, as a much larger clone is one base away. The rearrangement links TRBV9 to TRBJ2-1; 12 bases map to TRBD2. Trimming removed 4 bases from V and 8 bases from J; junction bases left unmatched: 10. The CDR3 covers 16 residues. Germline CDR1 and CDR2: SGDLS and YYNGEE. The CDR3 reads CASSPLVLAGGDEQFF. CDR3 coding DNA: TGTGCCAGCAGCCCACTTGTCCTAGCGGGGGGGGATGAGCAGTTCTTC.

The table lists this clonotype with many counts. The chain combines TRBV2 with TRBJ2-7; D uncertain. Germline V gives CDR1 SNHLY, CDR2 FYNNEI. The CDR3 has 16 amino acids. The V gene lost 3 bases and the J gene lost 3 bases, with 18 bases spanning the gap. CDR3 loop: CASSDLGGENFYEQYF. The CDR3, as DNA: TGTGCCAGCAGTGATTTAGGTGGGGAAAATTTCTACGAGCAGTACTTC.

The table lists this clonotype with a count of one. V gene TRBV7-3 combines with J gene TRBJ2-7; TRBD1 matches 7 bases. The V gene end was trimmed by 2 bases and the J gene end by 11 bases; junction bases not matched to a gene: 15. The CDR3 runs to 15 residues. Germline values: CDR1 SGHTA, CDR2 FQGTGA. For the CDR3, the DNA is TGTGCCAGCAGCTTAGTGGATAGGGGGCGCCGCGATGAGTACTTC. It codes for CASSLVDRGRRDEYF. The complete variable domain, with remaining parts taken from reference TRBV7-3 and TRBJ2-7, reads GAGVSQTPSNKVTEKGKYVELRCDPISGHTALYWYRQSLGQGPEFLIYFQGTGAADDSGLPNDRFFAVRPEGSVSTLKIQRTERGDSAVYLCASSLVDRGRRDEYFGPGTRLTVT.

V gene TRBV19 combines with J gene TRBJ2-1; no clear D gene. In germline, CDR1 is LNHDA, CDR2 SQIVND (reference sequence). This CDR3 has 13 amino acids. Trimming removed 1 base from V and 6 bases from J, with 7 bases in between. Here the CDR3 reads CASSIAGRNEQFF. CDR3 DNA sequence: TGTGCCAGTAGTATAGCCGGTCGCAATGAGCAGTTCTTC.

V is TRBV7-8 and J is TRBJ2-7; unclear D gene. There are 15 residues in the CDR3. CDR1 is SGHVS, CDR2 FQNEAQ, per germline. Trimming cost V 0 bases and J 13 bases, with 22 bases left between them. The CDR3 DNA is TGTGCCAGCAGCTTAGCGGAGTTCGGCACTGACGATTTCTACTTC. Its translation is CASSLAEFGTDDFYF.

This clonotype was counted a single time. V gene TRBV2 combines with J gene TRBJ1-4, with D possibly being TRBD1 (6 bases). This CDR3 contains 15 residues. Trimming removed 5 bases from V and 5 bases from J, with 15 bases in between. Germline-derived CDR1 and CDR2 are SNHLY and FYNNEI. CDR3 region: CASSQGQKTNEKLFF. The CDR3 bases are TGTGCCAGCAGTCAAGGACAGAAGACAAATGAAAAACTGTTTTTT.

The V gene is TRBV7-8, the J gene TRBJ2-1, with D perhaps TRBD2 (6 bases). The CDR3 length is 16 residues. V gave up 3 bases and J gave up 13 bases, with 25 bases separating them. Per the germline V gene, CDR1 is SGHVS and CDR2 is FQNEAQ. The CDR3 region has the DNA TGTGCCAGCAGCTTTGGGGGGATAGGAAACACCATATATCAGTTCTTC. It encodes CASSFGGIGNTIYQFF.

The chain is built from TRBV24-1 and TRBJ1-3; D gene unclear. This CDR3 has 13 amino acids. V was cut by 4 bases and J by 5 bases, with 8 bases left in between. The germline CDR1 and CDR2 sequences are KGHDR and SFDVKD. CDR3 DNA sequence: TGTGCCACCAGTGAGAACAGTCGAAACACCATATATTTT. Protein: CATSENSRNTIYF.

This clonotype has at least ten counts. This chain uses TRBV5-1 with TRBJ2-2; D might be TRBD1 or TRBD2, each matching 5 bases. Germline CDR1 SGHRS, CDR2 YFSETQ. The CDR3 spans 16 residues. V gave up 4 bases and J gave up 3 bases, with 16 bases separating them. The CDR3 protein is CASSEGPPQYTGELFF. The CDR3 DNA sequence: TGCGCCAGCAGCGAGGGACCCCCTCAATACACCGGGGAGCTGTTTTTT.

The gene calls are TRBV11-1 and TRBJ2-5; D is unresolved. The CDR3 is 15 residues long. Trimming removed 5 bases at V and 0 bases at J, with 13 bases between. The V gene's germline CDR1 is SGHAT and CDR2 FQDESV (reference sequence). Written as DNA, the CDR3 is TGTGCCAGCAGCCGCGATAGAAGGAACCAAGAGACCCAGTACTTC. As protein: CASSRDRRNQETQYF.

Worth noting for this clonotype: The CDR3 end shows no conserved phenylalanine or tryptophan, and so a read error is likely. V gene TRBV2 combines with J gene TRBJ2-3; no firm D call. Trimming removed 6 bases from V and 2 bases from J, with 3 bases in between. The germline V gene encodes CDR1 SNHLY and CDR2 FYNNEI. The CDR3 has 11 residues. The CDR3 loop reads CASSYTDTQYV. The CDR3 DNA is TGTGCCAGCAGCTACACAGATACGCAGTATGTG.

The chain employs TRBV6-1 and TRBJ2-7, with 9 bases aligning to TRBD1. CDR1 is MNHNS, CDR2 SASEGT, per germline. The CDR3 spans 14 residues. J lost 6 bases, V lost 7 bases, and 10 bases had no gene match. The CDR3 loop is CASTTRDRASEQYF. The CDR3 DNA reads as TGTGCCAGCACCACCCGGGACAGGGCCAGCGAGCAGTACTTC.

This clonotype was detected ten times or more. The rearrangement links TRBV7-4 to TRBJ1-3, with 11 bases lining up with TRBD1. Germline CDR1 SGHVT, CDR2 SQSDAQ. The V and J ends lost 4 bases and 0 bases, in that order; junction bases with no gene match: 5. This CDR3 is built from 17 residues. The CDR3 sequence: CASSSGTGGTSGNTIYF. For the CDR3, the DNA is TGTGCCAGCAGCTCGGGGACAGGGGGGACCTCTGGAAACACCATATATTTT.

With regard to this clonotype: A read error may be the cause here, since a much bigger clone is one base away. This chain uses TRBV6-6 with TRBJ2-7; D unclear. Looked up from germline, CDR1 is MNHNY and CDR2 is SVGAGI (reference sequence). Trimming took off 6 bases at V and 5 bases at J, with 14 bases between the two ends. CDR3 length equals 13 residues. The DNA of the CDR3 is TGTGCCAGCAGATTGACCCGCAGCCACGAGCAGTACTTC. It codes for CASRLTRSHEQYF.

This clonotype was recorded only once. The junction departs from germline at one end; a sequencing error may be responsible. This rearrangement joins TRBV10-3 to TRBJ2-6, with a possible D match to TRBD2 (6 bases). CDR1 is ENHRY, CDR2 SYGVKD, per germline. This CDR3 comprises 11 residues. The CDR3 bases are TGTGCCACCTCGGGGGACAACGTCCTGACTTTC. This gives the protein CATSGDNVLTF.

As regards this clonotype: Germline and junction disagree at one end, which may indicate a read error. V is TRBV7-4 and J is TRBJ2-3; D is undetermined. Germline values: CDR1 SGHVT, CDR2 SQSDAQ. This CDR3 contains 12 residues. The CDR3: CASSYATDTEYF. The CDR3 region has the DNA TGTGCCAGCAGCTACGCCACAGATACGGAGTATTTT.

At least ten counts were recorded for this clonotype. This sequence joins TRBV3-1 and TRBJ1-6; D is uncertain. With 0 bases removed from V and 7 bases from J, the gap between germline ends came to 10 bases. The germline V gene has CDR1 LGHDT and CDR2 YNNKEL (reference sequence). This CDR3 has 15 residues. The CDR3 region has the DNA TGTGCCAGCAGCCAAGATCTCTCGACCAATTCACCCCTCCACTTT. It codes for CASSQDLSTNSPLHF.